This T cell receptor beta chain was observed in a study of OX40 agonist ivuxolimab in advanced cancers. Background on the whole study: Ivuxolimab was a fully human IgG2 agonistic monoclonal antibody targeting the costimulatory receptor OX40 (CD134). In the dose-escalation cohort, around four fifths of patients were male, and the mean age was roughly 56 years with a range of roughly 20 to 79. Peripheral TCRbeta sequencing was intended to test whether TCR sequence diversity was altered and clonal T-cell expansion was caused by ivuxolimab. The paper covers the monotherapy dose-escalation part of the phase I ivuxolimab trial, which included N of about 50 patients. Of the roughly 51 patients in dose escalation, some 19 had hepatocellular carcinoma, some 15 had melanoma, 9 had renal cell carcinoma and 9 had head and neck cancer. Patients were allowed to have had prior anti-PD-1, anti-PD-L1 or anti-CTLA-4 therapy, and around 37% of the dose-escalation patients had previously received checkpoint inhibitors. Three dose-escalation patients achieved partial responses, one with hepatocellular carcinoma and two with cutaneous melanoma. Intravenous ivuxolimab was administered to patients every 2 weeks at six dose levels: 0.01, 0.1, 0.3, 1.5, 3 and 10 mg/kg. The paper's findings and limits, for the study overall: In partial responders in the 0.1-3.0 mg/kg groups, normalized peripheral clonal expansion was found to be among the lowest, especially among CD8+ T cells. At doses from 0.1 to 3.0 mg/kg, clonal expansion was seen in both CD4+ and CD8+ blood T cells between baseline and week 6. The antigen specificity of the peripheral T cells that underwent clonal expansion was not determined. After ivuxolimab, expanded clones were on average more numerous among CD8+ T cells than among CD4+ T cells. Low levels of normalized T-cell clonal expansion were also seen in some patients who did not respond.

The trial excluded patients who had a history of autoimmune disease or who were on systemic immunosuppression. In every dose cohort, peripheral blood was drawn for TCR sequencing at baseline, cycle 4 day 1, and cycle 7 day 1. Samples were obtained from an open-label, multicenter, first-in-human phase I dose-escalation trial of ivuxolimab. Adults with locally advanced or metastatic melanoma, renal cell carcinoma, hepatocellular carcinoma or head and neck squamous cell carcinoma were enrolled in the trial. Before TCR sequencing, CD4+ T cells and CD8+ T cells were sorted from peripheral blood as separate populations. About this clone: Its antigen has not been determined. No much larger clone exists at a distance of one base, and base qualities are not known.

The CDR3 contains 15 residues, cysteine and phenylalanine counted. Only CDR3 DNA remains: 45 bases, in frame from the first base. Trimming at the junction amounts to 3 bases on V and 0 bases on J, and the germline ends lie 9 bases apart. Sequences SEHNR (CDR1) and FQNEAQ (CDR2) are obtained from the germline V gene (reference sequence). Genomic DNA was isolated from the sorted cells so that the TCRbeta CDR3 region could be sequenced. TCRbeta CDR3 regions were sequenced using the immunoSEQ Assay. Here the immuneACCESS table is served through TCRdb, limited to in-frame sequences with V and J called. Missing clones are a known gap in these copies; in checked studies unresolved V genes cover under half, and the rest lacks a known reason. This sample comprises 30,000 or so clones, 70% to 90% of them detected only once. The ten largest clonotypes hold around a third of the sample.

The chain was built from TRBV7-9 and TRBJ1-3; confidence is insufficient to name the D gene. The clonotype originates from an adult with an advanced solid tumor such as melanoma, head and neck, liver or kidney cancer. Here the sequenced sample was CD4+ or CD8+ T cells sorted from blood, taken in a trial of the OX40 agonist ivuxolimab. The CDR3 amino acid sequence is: CASSFLGTSGNTIYF. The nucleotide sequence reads TGTGCCAGCAGCTTCTTAGGAACCTCTGGAAACACCATATATTTT.